The next 30 T cell receptor beta chains were all read from a single sample in a study of regulatory T cells in long-lasting Graves disease. Time point in this sample: newly diagnosed GD, antithyroid drugs for less than 3 months. Construction of the TCR library relied on RNA isolated from PBMCs. Arm-PCR with iRepertoire HTBI primers amplified the CDR3 regions for these TCR beta libraries. TCRdb independently ran MiXCR on the multiplex PCR reads; one entry per CDR3 protein. The sample yields about 310,000 distinct CDR3 sequences, approximately 20% seen once. Sample: peripheral blood mononuclear cells (PBMCs), taken at new diagnosis, from a patient treated with antithyroid drugs. The receptors originated from a female donor with Graves disease.

The table lists this clonotype with many counts. The CDR3 coding sequence is TGTGCCAGCAGCGTAGCGGGAGGTCTTTACAATGAGCAGTTCTTC. Translation: CASSVAGGLYNEQFF. The J gene is TRBJ2-1, the V gene TRBV27; 10 bases match TRBD2. The CDR3 consists of 15 residues. The V segment lost 6 bases and the J segment 4 bases; nucleotides outside the gene matches: 6. Germline CDR1 is MNHEY and CDR2 is SMNVEV (reference sequence).

This clonotype was seen repeatedly, ten times or more. The chain is built from TRBV19 and TRBJ2-7; 7 nucleotides line up with TRBD1. Trimming cost V 8 bases and J 4 bases; bases outside gene matches: 14. CDR3 length: 15 amino acids. Germline V gene data show CDR1 as LNHDA and CDR2 as SQIVND (reference sequence). CDR3 DNA sequence: TGTGCCAGTGGAGTATATGGGGACAGAGCATACGAGCAGTACTTC. Amino acids: CASGVYGDRAYEQYF.

This clonotype was found many times. The rearrangement uses TRBV24-1 and TRBJ2-5, with 9 bases that match TRBD1. The CDR3 spans 15 residues. The germline gives CDR1 KGHDR, CDR2 SFDVKD. Germline trimming cut 9 bases from V and 4 bases from J; bases unmatched to any gene: 11. The CDR3 sequence: CATSYTRDRAETQYF. Here the CDR3 DNA reads TGTGCCACCTCCTATACCCGGGACAGGGCAGAGACCCAGTACTTC.

This clonotype was counted once. This may be a read error: a much more frequent sequence differs by one nucleotide. This CDR3 reads CASRGQPGELFF. The CDR3 DNA sequence: TGTGCCAGCAGGGGACAGCCCGGGGAGCTGTTTTTT. V gene TRBV5-4 combines with J gene TRBJ2-2, with 7 bases fitting TRBD1. The CDR3 consists of 12 residues. The V gene's germline CDR1 is SGHNT and CDR2 YYREEE (reference sequence). J was trimmed by 6 bases and V by 5 bases; bases with no gene match: 1.

The sample holds many counts of this clonotype. This chain links TRBV6-5 with TRBJ2-1; 7 nucleotides match TRBD1. The germline V gene encodes CDR1 MNHEY and CDR2 SVGAGI. Trimming at V came to 4 bases and at J to 7 bases, leaving 4 bases not matched to a gene. This CDR3 comprises 13 residues. The CDR3: CASSSDRENEQFF. CDR3 sequence (DNA): TGTGCCAGCAGTTCAGACAGGGAAAATGAGCAGTTCTTC.

This clonotype was detected only a few times. The chain joins TRBV20-1 to TRBJ2-7, with TRBD1 identical over 10 bases. Germline CDR1 is DFQATT and CDR2 is SNEGSKA (reference sequence). Trimming took 5 bases from V and 6 from J; bases not matched to a gene: 7. The CDR3 length is 13 residues. CDR3 sequence reads: CSARVDRGGEQYF. The CDR3 region has the DNA TGCAGTGCTCGCGTGGACAGGGGGGGCGAGCAGTACTTC.

This clonotype was seen ten or more times. The chain recombines TRBV11-2 with TRBJ2-7; TRBD2 aligns across 8 bases. The germline gives CDR1 SGHAT, CDR2 FQNNGV. The trim removed 5 bases at V and 2 bases at J, leaving 5 bases unmatched. The CDR3 spans 14 residues. The CDR3 DNA reads TGTGCCAGCAGCCCGAGCGGGAGACCCTACGAGCAGTACTTC. It translates to CASSPSGRPYEQYF. Drawing the rest from reference TRBV11-2 and TRBJ2-7, the complete variable domain is EAGVAQSPRYKIIEKRQSVAFWCNPISGHATLYWYQQILGQGPKLLIQFQNNGVVDDSQLPKDRFSAERLKGVDSTLKIQPAKLEDSAVYLCASSPSGRPYEQYFGPGTRLTVT.

This clonotype was detected ten times or more. This sequence joins TRBV12-3 or TRBV12-4 and TRBJ1-5; no firm D call. The ends were cut back, 5 bases at V and 11 bases at J, with 13 bases in the middle. This CDR3 comprises 12 residues. This CDR3 reads CASSPGLLAQHF. In nucleotides, the CDR3 is TGTGCCAGCAGTCCGGGCCTCCTAGCCCAGCATTTT.

This clonotype was picked up many times. The chain couples TRBV6-1 to TRBJ2-7; 13 bases are a match to TRBD2. Trimming at V came to 6 bases and at J to 2 bases, leaving 7 bases not matched to a gene. The germline gives CDR1 MNHNS, CDR2 SASEGT. The CDR3 loop spans 16 amino acids. In DNA, the CDR3 is TGTGCCAGCAGCAAGGGACTAGCGGGACGAACCTACGAGCAGTACTTC. Translating gives CASSKGLAGRTYEQYF.

V and J are TRBV24-1 and TRBJ2-5, with 7 positions matching TRBD2. The CDR3 has 16 amino acids. The trim removed 9 bases at V and 3 bases at J, leaving 15 bases unmatched. Germline V gives CDR1 KGHDR, CDR2 SFDVKD. The CDR3 reads CATGGIPGGREETQYF. CDR3 DNA: TGTGCCACCGGGGGGATCCCCGGCGGGAGAGAAGAGACCCAGTACTTC.

Many counts were recorded for this clonotype. The V and J genes are TRBV27 and TRBJ1-5, with D tentatively TRBD1 (5 bases). Germline-derived CDR1 and CDR2 are MNHEY and SMNVEV (reference sequence). V was pared by 4 bases and J by 4 bases, with 17 bases between. The CDR3 contains 16 residues. The CDR3 DNA sequence: TGTGCCAGCAGTTCCTACGGCGGGACGGAAAATCAGCCCCAGCATTTT. Amino acids: CASSSYGGTENQPQHF.

This clonotype has at least ten counts. J is TRBJ2-1 and V is TRBV28; 9 bases line up with TRBD2. Trimming cost V 7 bases and J 10 bases; bases outside gene matches: 11. Germline loops: CDR1 MDHEN, CDR2 SYDVKM. The CDR3 length is 14 residues. The CDR3: CASKETSGFEEQFF. The CDR3 DNA follows: TGTGCCAGCAAGGAGACTAGCGGCTTTGAGGAGCAGTTCTTC.

This clonotype appeared many times. The CDR3, as DNA: TGTGCCAGACAACCAGTGGGGGCGGGAGGGGATTCAGATACGCAGTATTTT. Amino acid sequence: CARQPVGAGGDSDTQYF. The rearrangement uses TRBV27 and TRBJ2-3; TRBD2 matches 9 bases. There are 17 residues in the CDR3. Germline V gene data show CDR1 as MNHEY and CDR2 as SMNVEV (reference sequence). J gave up 4 bases and V 9 bases, and 17 bases lay outside the gene matches.

This clonotype has ten or more counts. The chain combines TRBV12-3 or TRBV12-4 with TRBJ2-7; TRBD1 matches 8 bases. Germline trimming cut 3 bases from V and 5 bases from J; bases unmatched to any gene: 9. There are 15 residues in the CDR3. CDR3 residues: CASSFRRQGSNEQYF. The CDR3 nucleotides read TGTGCCAGCAGTTTTCGACGACAGGGGAGCAACGAGCAGTACTTC.

The rearrangement joins TRBV9 to TRBJ2-1; D call uncertain. The CDR3 spans 13 residues. V was cut by 3 bases and J by 6 bases, with 10 bases left in between. The germline CDR1 and CDR2 sequences are SGDLS and YYNGEE. The chain's CDR3 is CASSGAWPNEQFF. In DNA form, the CDR3 reads TGTGCCAGCAGCGGGGCCTGGCCCAATGAGCAGTTCTTC.

This clonotype was seen at least ten times. The J gene is TRBJ2-5, the V gene TRBV20-1; 8 bases fit TRBD2. The CDR3 spans 15 residues. V was pared by 0 bases and J by 3 bases, with 6 bases of the junction left unmatched. CDR1 is DFQATT and CDR2 is SNEGSKA in the germline V gene (reference sequence). CDR3 nucleotides: TGCAGTGCTAGAGATGGTGGAGCGGGGGAAGAGACCCAGTACTTC. Amino acid sequence: CSARDGGAGEETQYF.

This clonotype was counted many times. The chain recombines TRBV6-1 with TRBJ2-1; D not resolved. Germline CDR1 reads MNHNS; CDR2 reads SASEGT. This CDR3 has 14 residues. The ends were cut back, 5 bases at V and 0 bases at J, with 8 bases in the middle. Here the CDR3 DNA reads TGTGCCAGCAGTACGGAGAGCTCCTACAATGAGCAGTTCTTC. Protein: CASSTESSYNEQFF.

Turning to this clonotype: Since a much larger clone is just one base distant, this may be a read error. This sequence joins TRBV7-2 and TRBJ2-7, with TRBD1 identical over 8 bases. Trimming removed 5 bases from V and 6 bases from J; junction bases left unmatched: 3. This CDR3 comprises 12 residues. Germline assignment: CDR1 SGHTA and CDR2 FQGNSA. CDR3 sequence: CASSHTGGEQYF. The CDR3 DNA reads TGTGCCAGCAGCCATACAGGGGGCGAGCAGTACTTC.

This clonotype occurred many times. The CDR3 region has the DNA TGTGCCAGCAGAACACAGCGCGGTGTAGCTGAAGCTTTCTTT. It codes for CASRTQRGVAEAFF. This rearrangement joins TRBV28 to TRBJ1-1; D not resolved. This CDR3 is built from 14 residues. Trimming took off 6 bases at V and 6 bases at J, with 17 bases between the two ends. The V gene's germline CDR1 is MDHEN and CDR2 SYDVKM.

Turning to this clonotype: The germline gene is not matched at one end of the junction; a read error may be the cause. The chain recombines TRBV5-1 with TRBJ2-7; D call uncertain. There are 13 residues in the CDR3. The germline V gene has CDR1 SGHRS and CDR2 YFSETQ. CDR3 DNA: TGCGCCAGCAGCCCGGACCTATACTACGAGCAATACTTC. Encoded protein: CASSPDLYYEQYF.

The J gene is TRBJ2-1, the V gene TRBV11-2; perhaps TRBD2 as D (5 bases). This CDR3 contains 20 residues. Between the trimmed V and J ends, which lost 2 bases and 0 bases, there was a span of 23 bases. Per the germline V gene, CDR1 is SGHAT and CDR2 is FQNNGV. The CDR3 is CASSLPRFMGLEDSYNEQFF. The DNA for the CDR3 is TGTGCCAGCAGCTTACCCCGCTTTATGGGATTGGAGGACTCCTACAATGAGCAGTTCTTC.

This clonotype has ten or more counts. The gene calls are TRBV20-1 and TRBJ1-4, with 7 bases lining up with TRBD1. Germline V gene lookup returns CDR1 DFQATT and CDR2 SNEGSKA (reference sequence). The CDR3 extends over 15 amino acids. V dropped 1 base and J dropped 8; count of bases not matched to a gene: 10. Here the CDR3 reads CSARVLTGVEEKLFF. DNA of the CDR3: TGCAGTGCTAGAGTCCTCACAGGGGTGGAGGAAAAACTGTTTTTT.

This clonotype was counted ten times or more. The chain carries TRBV19 and TRBJ2-3; TRBD1 might be the D (5 bases). CDR3 length: 14 residues. CDR1 and CDR2 (germline): LNHDA, SQIVND (reference sequence). Trimming shortened V by 6 bases and J by 2 bases, and 12 bases separated the two germline ends. CDR3 region: CASRITGATDTQYF. CDR3 nucleotide sequence: TGTGCCAGTAGGATAACAGGAGCCACAGATACGCAGTATTTT.

The genes are TRBV27 and TRBJ1-5; possible D gene TRBD1, 5 bases. The CDR3 contains 13 residues. The V end lost 0 bases, the J end lost 7 bases, and 7 bases lay between the germline ends. Germline V gene data show CDR1 as MNHEY and CDR2 as SMNVEV (reference sequence). As DNA, the CDR3 is TGTGCCAGCAGTTTATCAGGGGCACAGCCCCAGCATTTT. Translated: CASSLSGAQPQHF.

This rearrangement joins TRBV9 to TRBJ1-2, with D hard to call. Germline V lookup: CDR1 SGDLS, CDR2 YYNGEE. Trimming stripped 0 bases from V and 6 bases from J, with 9 bases between. The CDR3 covers 13 residues. In nucleotides, the CDR3 is TGTGCCAGCAGCGTAGACCATCCTGATGGCTACACCTTC. It is translated as CASSVDHPDGYTF.

This clonotype was counted many times. This chain joins TRBV27 and TRBJ2-5; TRBD2 is a possible D gene (6 bases). Germline CDR1 MNHEY, CDR2 SMNVEV (reference sequence). The CDR3 consists of 15 residues. The V end lost 4 bases, the J end lost 1 base, and 13 bases lay between the germline ends. The CDR3 bases are TGTGCCAGCAGTTCCCTGGTAGCGGCCCAAGAGACCCAGTACTTC. Its protein is CASSSLVAAQETQYF.

This clonotype was recorded at least ten times. The chain links TRBV12-3 or TRBV12-4 to TRBJ1-6, with a tentative D call TRBD1 (6 bases). The CDR3 is made up of 15 amino acids. V was pared by 5 bases and J by 8 bases, with 16 bases between. This CDR3 reads CASSIRHGQYSPLHF. CDR3 bases: TGTGCCAGCAGTATACGTCACGGACAGTATTCACCCCTCCACTTT.

This clonotype was seen many times. The chain employs TRBV9 and TRBJ1-6, with TRBD1 identical over 7 bases. The CDR3 sequence is 16 residues long. V was clipped by 0 bases and J by 10 bases; unmatched bases: 10. Germline V CDR1 and CDR2: SGDLS, YYNGEE. The CDR3 DNA follows: TGTGCCAGCAGCGTAGGTCCGACAGGGAGGGAATCACCCCTCCACTTT. This encodes CASSVGPTGRESPLHF.

This clonotype occurred a few times. J is TRBJ2-4 and V is TRBV18, with no clear D. Germline V lookup: CDR1 KGHSH, CDR2 LQKENI. The V gene lost 4 bases and the J gene lost 9 bases, with 19 bases spanning the gap. The CDR3 length is 15 residues. CDR3 bases: TGTGCCAGCTCACACGGTTCTGGGCCAGGAAGCATTCAGTACTTC. Its translation is CASSHGSGPGSIQYF.

The sample holds many counts of this clonotype. V gene TRBV10-3 combines with J gene TRBJ1-6; D is undetermined. The germline gives CDR1 ENHRY, CDR2 SYGVKD. Trimming cost V 7 bases and J 6 bases, with 10 bases left between them. The CDR3 length is 13 residues. CDR3 loop: CAITGSINSPLHF. CDR3 nucleotide sequence: TGTGCCATCACCGGCAGTATTAATTCACCCCTCCACTTT.